The present entry profiles one T cell receptor (beta chain) with its context. The target antigen is unknown. This may arise from a read error, as a much more abundant clone is one base away. The source of the PBMCs was less than 12 ml of fresh peripheral blood. Germline CDR1 reads SGHTA; CDR2 reads FQGTGA. Trimming removed 3 bases at V and 5 bases at J, with 9 bases between. The CDR3 is 13 amino acids. RNA transcripts gave rise to amplified TCR beta CDR3 regions. RT-PCR in the first round (using the HTBI primer set) targeted the TCR CDR3. TCRdb processed the multiplex PCR reads anew with MiXCR; each CDR3 protein has one entry. The data contain around 300,000 distinct CDR3 sequences, around 13% of them singletons. The data derive from a study of T cells in Graves' hyperthyroidism and ophthalmopathy. Study overall: At the time of initial diagnosis and before any treatment, peripheral blood was collected. Study-level points and caveats: Ophthalmopathy was identified by the model a median around 6.9 months ahead of onset.

This sequence originates from a woman between 40 and 50 years old with Graves' hyperthyroidism. V usage is TRBV7-3 and J usage is TRBJ2-3, with D uncertain. The sample comprised blood. CDR3 coding DNA: TGTGCCAGCAGCTTTAGTGTGAGAGATACGCAGTATTTT. Its protein is CASSFSVRDTQYF.